This T cell receptor beta chain was identified in a study of vaccination effects on CD4 cells after COVID-19 (dated by TCRdb to between 2021 and 2024). About the study as a whole: Across the study, the median time from the second dose to post-vaccine sampling was 72 days (range 14 to 241). SARS-CoV-2 spike-specific CD4+ TCR repertoires from before and after mRNA vaccination were compared in COVID-19 convalescent patients and in infection-naive vaccine recipients. Cultures from other donors in the study were sequenced with the Oncomine TCR Beta short-read assay on an Illumina iSeq 100. A total of roughly 9 COVID-19 convalescent patients and a few SARS-CoV-2-naive healthy vaccine recipients were included in the full study. Paper-wide results and their limitations: At late post-vaccination timepoints, both infection-induced and vaccine-induced clones showed marked clonal contraction, consistent with waning T cell responses. The study was limited by a small number of convalescent patients and lacked early post-infection timepoints. Among healthy vaccine recipients, nearly all vaccine-induced clones were SARS-CoV-2 mono-reactive, and only 1 of 255 was cross-reactive with common cold coronaviruses.

To identify antigen-specific CD4+ T cell clonotypes by their expansion, the ViraFEST assay first stimulated PBMC with viral peptide pools and then applied TCR sequencing. After less than eleven days of culture, CD4+ T cells were isolated with the EasySep CD4+ T cell isolation kit. Participants received two doses of either the BNT162b2 or the mRNA-1273 mRNA SARS-CoV-2 vaccine. None of the healthy vaccine recipients had a prior SARS-CoV-2 infection, which was confirmed by nucleocapsid antibody tests that came back negative both before and after vaccination. Some 2 million PBMC per well were cultured in IMDM with around 5.3% human AB serum, 9 to 10 IU/ml IL-2 and gentamicin, plus 10 ug/ml peptides. On days 3 and 7, half of the culture medium was replaced with fresh IL-2-containing medium. Unless noted otherwise, every peptide stimulation condition was cultured in triplicate wells. Using Ficoll-Paque Plus gradient centrifugation, PBMC were separated from whole blood and then either used fresh or cryopreserved at -140C. The overlapping peptide pools covered the spike proteins of SARS-CoV-2 and of the common cold coronaviruses HCoV-NL63, HCoV-OC43 and HCoV-229E. The QIAamp micro DNA kit was used to extract genomic DNA from the cultured CD4+ T cells.

The CDR3 numbers 15 residues from cysteine through valine. Just the 45-base CDR3 DNA is kept, in frame starting at base 1. Reading the germline V gene gives CDR1 MNHEY and CDR2 SVGEGT. Unmatched junction bases come to 7, with V trimmed by 6 bases and J by 4 bases. In regard to this clone: What this receptor recognizes is not known. No much larger clonotype is one base removed from it; base qualities were not supplied.

To prepare the library, the immunoSEQ multiplex PCR assay was applied. DNA from the cultured, isolated CD4+ T cells was subjected to TCR beta CDR3 sequencing. The paper's data handling went like this. The analysis removed non-productive TCR sequences, trimmed reads to the CDR3 region, and retained only CDR3s that were 7 or more amino acids long. Antigen-specific clonotypes were identified with the MANAFEST web app by comparing expansion in peptide wells against reference cultures. Positive clones required FDR<0.05 expansion versus reference and all other wells, odds ratio above 5, and frequency above 0.1% in two replicate wells. Clonotypes significantly expanded in SARS-CoV-2 spike wells and in at least one common cold coronavirus spike condition were defined as cross-reactive. CDR3 similarity was assessed by Levenshtein distance using the stringdist R package, and unrooted trees were constructed with ape in R 3.6.1. This is the immuneACCESS table as TCRdb keeps it, with only in-frame sequences that have V and J called. A part of the clones is gone; compared with another copy, unresolved V genes explain less than half, and the rest is unexplained. V and J calls and clone size are as listed in that table; D and trimming were resolved from the DNA. Across this sample there are some 40,000 clones, with just under 85% seen only once. The top ten constitute under 2% of the sample.

The sample was CD4+ T cells from PBMCs cultured with HCoV-NL63 spike peptides, taken after COVID-19 vaccination. The intended sense of this specimen's cell subset or site label: HCoV-NL63 spike overlapping peptide pool stimulation. The rearranged segments are TRBV6-2 or TRBV6-3 and TRBJ2-7; TRBD2 agrees with 12 junctional bases. The TCR originated in a human donor who received a COVID-19 vaccine. Some clones in this sample may be carry-over from other donors' samples. The nucleotide sequence reads TGTGCCAGCAGCTCCGGACTAGCGGGGAGGTACGAGCAGTACGTC. Translated, this is CASSSGLAGRYEQYV.